This T cell receptor beta chain was obtained from a study of blood T cell repertoires in COVID-19. About the research overall: COVID-19 samples, acute and convalescent, were from the United States, Italy and Spain.

The CDR3 contains 16 residues. V was pared by 2 bases and J by 3 bases, with 14 bases between. Germline V gives CDR1 MDHEN, CDR2 SYDVKM. Study processing details: By means of reference gene primer amplification, nucleated cell counts were estimated. Here immunoSEQ multiplex PCR was the method, and the copy in TCRdb shows in-frame clones only, minus some. That table gives V, J and clone size, and the DNA gave D and trimming. The table includes 300,000 or so clones, 70% to 90% detected once. Adults between about 18 and 95 years of age took part from some 25 US areas. Cohorts were determined from participant-reported clinical history.

V is TRBV28 and J is TRBJ2-4; a weak D match, TRBD2 (6 bases). The clonotype comes from a woman aged 40 to 50 with acute COVID-19. Sample: PBMCs or T cells enriched from blood (not recorded which). CDR3 sequence: CASSLEAAGGKNIQYF. The DNA for the CDR3 is TGTGCCAGCAGTTTAGAGGCAGCCGGGGGCAAAAACATTCAGTACTTC.